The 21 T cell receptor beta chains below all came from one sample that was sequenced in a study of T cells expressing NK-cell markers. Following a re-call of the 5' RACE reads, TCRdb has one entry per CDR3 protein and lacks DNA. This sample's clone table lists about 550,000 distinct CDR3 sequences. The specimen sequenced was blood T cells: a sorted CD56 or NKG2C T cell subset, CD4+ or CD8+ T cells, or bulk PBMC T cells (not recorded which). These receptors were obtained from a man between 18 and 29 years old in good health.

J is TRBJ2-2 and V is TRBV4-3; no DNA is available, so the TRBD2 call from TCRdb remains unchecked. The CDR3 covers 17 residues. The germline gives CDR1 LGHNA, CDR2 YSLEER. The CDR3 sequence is CASSQGLGLAGTGELFF.

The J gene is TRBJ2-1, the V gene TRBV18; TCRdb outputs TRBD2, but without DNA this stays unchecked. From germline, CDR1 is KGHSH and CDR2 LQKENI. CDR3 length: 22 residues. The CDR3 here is CASSRPGVRLAGGPKLYNEQFF.

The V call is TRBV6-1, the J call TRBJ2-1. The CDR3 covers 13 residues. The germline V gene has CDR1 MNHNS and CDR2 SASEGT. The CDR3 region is CASRFGHIAEQFF.

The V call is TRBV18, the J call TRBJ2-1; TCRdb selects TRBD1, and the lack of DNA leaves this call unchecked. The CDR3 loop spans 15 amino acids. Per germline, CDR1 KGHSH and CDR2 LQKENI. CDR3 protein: CASSLLGTADNEQFF. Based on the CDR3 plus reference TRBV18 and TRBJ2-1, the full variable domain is NAGVMQNPRHLVRRRGQEARLRCSPMKGHSHVYWYRQLPEEGLKFMVYLQKENIIDESGMPKERFSAEFPKEGPSILRIQQVVRGDSAAYFCASSLLGTADNEQFFGPGTRLTVL.

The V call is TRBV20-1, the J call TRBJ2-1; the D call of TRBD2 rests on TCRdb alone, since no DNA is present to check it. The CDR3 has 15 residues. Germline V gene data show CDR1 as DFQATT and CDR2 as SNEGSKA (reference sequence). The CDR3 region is CSAGWEGRGGNEQFF.

CDR3 sequence reads: CASSATTYEQYF. The chain is built from TRBV5-6 and TRBJ2-7. The CDR3 has 12 amino acids. From germline, CDR1 is SGHDT and CDR2 YYEEEE.

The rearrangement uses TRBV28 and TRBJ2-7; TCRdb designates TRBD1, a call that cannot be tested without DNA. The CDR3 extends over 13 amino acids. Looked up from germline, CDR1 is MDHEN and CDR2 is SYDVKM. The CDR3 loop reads CASRSGTKGEQYF. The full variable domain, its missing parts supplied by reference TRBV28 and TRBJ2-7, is DVKVTQSSRYLVKRTGEKVFLECVQDMDHENMFWYRQDPGLGLRLIYFSYDVKMKEKGDIPEGYSVSREKKERFSLILESASTNQTSMYLCASRSGTKGEQYFGPGTRLTVT.

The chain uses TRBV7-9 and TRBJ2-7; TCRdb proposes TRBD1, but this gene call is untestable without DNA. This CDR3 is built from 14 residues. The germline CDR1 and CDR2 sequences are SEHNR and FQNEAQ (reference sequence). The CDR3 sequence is CASGGQGVSYEQYF.

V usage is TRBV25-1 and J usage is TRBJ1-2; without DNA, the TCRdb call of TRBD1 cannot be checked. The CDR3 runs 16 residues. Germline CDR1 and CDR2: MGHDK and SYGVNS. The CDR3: CASSDPNPHGRGGYTF.

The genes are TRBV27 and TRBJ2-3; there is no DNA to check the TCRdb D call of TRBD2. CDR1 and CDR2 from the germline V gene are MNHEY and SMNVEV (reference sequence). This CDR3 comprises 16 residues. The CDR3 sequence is CASSLYGTRSPDTQYF.

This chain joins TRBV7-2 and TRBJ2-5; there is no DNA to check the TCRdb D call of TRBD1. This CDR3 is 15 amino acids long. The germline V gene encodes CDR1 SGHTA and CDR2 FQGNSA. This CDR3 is CASSPLIQGPETQYF. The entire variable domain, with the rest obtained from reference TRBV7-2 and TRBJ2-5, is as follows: GAGVSQSPSNKVTEKGKDVELRCDPISGHTALYWYRQSLGQGLEFLIYFQGNSAPDKSGLPSDRFSAERTGGSVSTLTIQRTQQEDSAVYLCASSPLIQGPETQYFGPGTRLLVL.

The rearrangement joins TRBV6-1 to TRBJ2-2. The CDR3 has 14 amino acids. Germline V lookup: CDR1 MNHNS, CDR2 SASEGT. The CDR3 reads CASRSSGNTGELFF.

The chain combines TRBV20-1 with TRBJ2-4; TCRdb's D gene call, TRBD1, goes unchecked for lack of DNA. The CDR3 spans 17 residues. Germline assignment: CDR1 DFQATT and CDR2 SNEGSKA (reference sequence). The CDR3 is CSARGGVLYLAKNIQYF.

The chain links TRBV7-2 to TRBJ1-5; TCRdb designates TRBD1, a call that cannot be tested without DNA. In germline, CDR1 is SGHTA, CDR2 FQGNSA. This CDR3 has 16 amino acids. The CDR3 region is CASSYSLRQGPQPQHF.

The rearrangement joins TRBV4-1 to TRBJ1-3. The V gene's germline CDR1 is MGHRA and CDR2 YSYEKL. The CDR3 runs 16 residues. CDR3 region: CASSQGSSYSGNTIYF.

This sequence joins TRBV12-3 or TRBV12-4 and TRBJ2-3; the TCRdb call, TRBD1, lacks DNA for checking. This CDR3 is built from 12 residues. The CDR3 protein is CASSPRPDTQYF.

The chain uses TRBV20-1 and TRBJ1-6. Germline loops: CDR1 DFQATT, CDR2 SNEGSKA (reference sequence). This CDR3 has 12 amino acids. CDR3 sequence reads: CSAAADILSLHF.

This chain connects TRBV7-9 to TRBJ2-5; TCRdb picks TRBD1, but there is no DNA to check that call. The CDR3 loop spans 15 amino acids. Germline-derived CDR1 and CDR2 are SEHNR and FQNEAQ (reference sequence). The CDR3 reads CASSPQQGVSRTQYF. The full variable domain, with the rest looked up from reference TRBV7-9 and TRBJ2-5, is DTGVSQNPRHKITKRGQNVTFRCDPISEHNRLYWYRQTLGQGPEFLTYFQNEAQLEKSRLLSDRFSAERPKGSFSTLEIQRTEQGDSAMYLCASSPQQGVSRTQYFGPGTRLLVL.

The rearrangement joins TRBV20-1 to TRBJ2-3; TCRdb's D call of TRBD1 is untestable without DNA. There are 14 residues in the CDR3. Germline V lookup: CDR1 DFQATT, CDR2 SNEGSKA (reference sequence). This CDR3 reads CSVPRQGLDDTQYF.

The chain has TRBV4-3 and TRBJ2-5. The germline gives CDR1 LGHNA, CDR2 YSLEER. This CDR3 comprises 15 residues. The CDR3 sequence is CASSQGAADQETQYF.

The CDR3 here is CAIRAMEAGSSYNEQFF. The chain joins TRBV10-3 to TRBJ2-1; as DNA is missing, the TRBD2 call by TCRdb cannot be tested. There are 17 residues in the CDR3. CDR1 is ENHRY and CDR2 is SYGVKD in the germline V gene.